Listed below are T cell receptor beta chains from one sample, sequenced in a study of blood T cell repertoires in COVID-19. The repertoire was sequenced with immunoSEQ multiplex PCR; TCRdb's copy has only in-frame clones and lacks some. This table has approximately 290,000 clones, approximately 85% appearing once. Specimen: peripheral blood. The source of these receptors is a human donor with COVID-19, enrolled during active disease. The donor label of this sample is uncertain. The conserved cysteine and the conserved F or W are not part of the CDR3 here. Fields, in order: clone size, J gene, V gene, CDR3 protein. Clone sizes are given selectively: once, few, many, or a class where the clone is expanded.

-,TRBJ1-1,TRBV9,ASSVAAGVGFEAF
-,TRBJ1-2,TRBV7-2,ASSSLLSGGYT
-,TRBJ2-1,TRBV6-5,ASSYRTTNNEQF
-,TRBJ2-7,TRBV28,ASSLLSSGSGEQY
few,TRBJ2-1,TRBV9,ASSVGGGINYNEQF
-,TRBJ1-2,TRBV5-1,ASSLVPEDRGSNYGYT
-,TRBJ1-3,TRBV19,ASSVGGFAGNTIY
-,TRBJ2-7,TRBV3-1/TRBV3-2,ASSQGVGSSYEQY
-,TRBJ2-3,TRBV7-9,ASSSGWGSVWTDTQY
-,TRBJ1-2,TRBV7-9,ASSYKGWRDYT
-,TRBJ1-4,TRBV7-9,ASSFGQDNEKLF
-,TRBJ1-2,TRBV15,ATSRPDRGHGYT
-,TRBJ1-4,TRBV6-5,ASSPVPTNEKLF
-,TRBJ2-7,TRBV5-1,ASTLTGTYEQY
-,TRBJ1-3,TRBV29-1,SVHYRASGNTIY
once,TRBJ2-1,TRBV9,ASSATTGMNEQF
-,TRBJ1-1,TRBV9,ASSLQGLGTEAF
-,TRBJ2-2,TRBV7-9,ASSFGTFDTGELF
-,TRBJ2-2,TRBV30,AWRTGWAGELF
-,TRBJ1-6,TRBV6-5,ASSFYRGADNSPLH
-,TRBJ1-5,TRBV3-1/TRBV3-2,ASSPDRVNQPQH
-,TRBJ2-3,TRBV6-5,ASSSESTDTQY
-,TRBJ1-1,TRBV3-1/TRBV3-2,ASSQGNRVDTEAF
-,TRBJ1-4,TRBV21-1,ASSKGSGREANEKLF
-,TRBJ1-6,TRBV3-1/TRBV3-2,ASSPRERGYNSPLH
few,TRBJ2-2,TRBV30,AGTSGSLNTGELF
few,TRBJ2-1,TRBV29-1,SGYGTGVGNEQF
-,TRBJ2-1,TRBV7-2,ASSPQGASGSREQF
-,TRBJ1-5,TRBV3-1/TRBV3-2,ASSQARASNQPQH